What follows are 7 T cell receptor beta chains derived from one specimen sequenced in a study of human T cells and chemical hapten exposure. Documented time point: pre-sensitization, week 0. The treatment denotes: therapeutic diphenylcyclopropenone sensitization with weekly scalp DPC. Using its own MiXCR run on the RACE reads, TCRdb lists one record per CDR3 protein. The sample shows roughly 38,000 distinct CDR3 sequences, around 11% of them seen only once. Specimen: whole blood, collected in connection with sensitization to the hapten diphenylcyclopropenone (DPC). Every receptor here comes from a woman aged 25 to 39 with alopecia areata. Some clones in this sample may be carry-over from other donors' samples.

V and J are TRBV7-2 and TRBJ2-2, with 12 bases aligning to TRBD1. Unmatched junction bases numbered 3, after V lost 8 bases and J lost 5 bases. The CDR3 length is 14 residues. Germline CDR1 is SGHTA and CDR2 is FQGNSA. The CDR3 region has the DNA TGTGCCAGCGGGACAGGGGGCTTAACCGGGGAGCTGTTTTTT. As protein: CASGTGGLTGELFF.

This clonotype was seen only a few times. The V call is TRBV7-9, the J call TRBJ1-1, with TRBD1 as a possible D gene (5 bases). Trimming cost V 5 bases and J 3 bases, with 10 bases left between them. The V gene's germline CDR1 is SEHNR and CDR2 FQNEAQ (reference sequence). The CDR3 is made up of 13 amino acids. Written as DNA, the CDR3 is TGTGCCAGCAGCCCCAGGGTGGACACTGAAGCTTTCTTT. Its translation: CASSPRVDTEAFF.

This chain links TRBV5-4 with TRBJ2-1; 13 nucleotides agree with TRBD2. Germline CDR1 and CDR2: SGHNT and YYREEE (reference sequence). With V trimmed by 0 bases and J by 7 bases, 4 bases remained unmatched. The CDR3 has 16 residues. CDR3 sequence: CASSLELAGGPNEQFF. In DNA form, the CDR3 reads TGTGCCAGCAGCTTGGAACTAGCGGGAGGGCCTAATGAGCAGTTCTTC.

This clonotype was counted between two and nine times. The chain uses TRBV29-1 and TRBJ2-5; D uncertain. Germline V gives CDR1 SQVTM, CDR2 ANQGSEA. The CDR3 is 15 amino acids. This CDR3 is CSAGNRVAYQETQYF. For the CDR3, the DNA is TGCAGTGCAGGAAATCGCGTGGCGTACCAAGAGACCCAGTACTTC.

This clonotype was observed a handful of times. This rearrangement joins TRBV7-8 to TRBJ1-2; no clear D gene. The CDR3 totals 16 residues. Germline loops: CDR1 SGHVS, CDR2 FQNEAQ. The V and J ends lost 1 base and 1 base respectively, with 13 bases between them. CDR3 bases: TGTGCCAGCAGCTTAGGAAGCGGAAGTGTTAACTATGGCTACACCTTC. This codes for CASSLGSGSVNYGYTF.

This clonotype has more than one count but fewer than ten. This rearrangement joins TRBV28 to TRBJ1-2; possible D gene TRBD1, 5 bases. The CDR3 length is 13 residues. CDR1 and CDR2 from the germline V gene are MDHEN and SYDVKM. Trimming cost V 8 bases and J 7 bases, with 17 bases left between them. Written as DNA, the CDR3 is TGTGCCAGCCAACCCCCTGGGACCCGTGGCTACACCTTC. This gives the protein CASQPPGTRGYTF.

There are many counts of this clonotype. The CDR3 DNA sequence: TGTGCCAGCAGCTTAGCTCCTAGCGGGACTCCCATTAACACCGGGGAGCTGTTTTTT. Protein sequence: CASSLAPSGTPINTGELFF. The chain carries TRBV7-9 and TRBJ2-2; 9 nucleotides match TRBD2. Germline trimming cut 0 bases from V and 2 bases from J; bases unmatched to any gene: 10. CDR1 SEHNR and CDR2 FQNEAQ come from the germline V gene (reference sequence). The CDR3 runs to 19 residues.